The 10 T cell receptor beta chains below come from one sample, sequenced in a study of tumour-infiltrating T cells in Burkitt lymphoma. Data came from immunoSEQ multiplex PCR; TCRdb stores just in-frame clones and leaves some out. The sample records roughly 5,100 clones, roughly a sixth being singletons. Source material: tumor tissue. The source of these receptors is a human donor with diffuse large B-cell lymphoma.

This chain links TRBV2 with TRBJ1-2; D perhaps matches TRBD1 (5 bases). CDR3 length: 13 residues. V gave up 7 bases and J gave up 1 base, with 10 bases separating them. Germline CDR1 reads SNHLY; CDR2 reads FYNNEI. CDR3 in amino acids: CASNRDLNYGYTF. In nucleotides, the CDR3 is TGTGCCAGCAATAGGGACCTTAACTATGGCTACACCTTC.

In its sample, this clone was seen a few times. The chain is built from TRBV27 and TRBJ2-3; TRBD1 is a possible D gene (6 bases). Germline CDR1 and CDR2: MNHEY and SMNVEV (reference sequence). Deletions cut 5 bases from V and 5 bases from J, with 26 bases between. The CDR3 loop spans 18 amino acids. The CDR3 region has the DNA TGTGCCAGCAGTGCCCCGACAGGAGAGAGTAATTTGTTAGATACGCAGTATTTT. As protein: CASSAPTGESNLLDTQYF.

V gene TRBV15 combines with J gene TRBJ2-3; TRBD2 might be the D (6 bases). Germline V gene data show CDR1 as LNHNV and CDR2 as YYDKDF (reference sequence). The V end lost 9 bases, the J end lost 4 bases, and 17 bases lay between the germline ends. CDR3 length: 14 residues. DNA of the CDR3: TGTGCCACTCGGGACTCGACAAAGCCAGATACGCAGTATTTT. Residues: CATRDSTKPDTQYF.

The V call is TRBV6-6, the J call TRBJ2-4, with D possibly TRBD2 on 7 matching bases. Germline CDR1 MNHNY, CDR2 SVGAGI (reference sequence). The V gene lost 0 bases and the J gene lost 8 bases, with 14 bases spanning the gap. The length of the CDR3 is 15 residues. The CDR3 sequence is CASSYSRGGADIQYF. CDR3 nucleotide sequence: TGTGCCAGCAGTTACTCGAGGGGGGGCGCGGACATTCAGTACTTC.

This clone was observed a few times. In DNA, the CDR3 is TGCGCCAGCAGTGAGTCGTACAGGGACTACGAGCAGTACTTC. Protein: CASSESYRDYEQYF. V gene TRBV10-1 combines with J gene TRBJ2-7, with D perhaps TRBD1 (6 bases). Per the germline V gene, CDR1 is WNHNN and CDR2 is SYGVQD (reference sequence). Trimming cost V 0 bases and J 3 bases, with 9 bases left between them. The CDR3 is made up of 14 amino acids.

This chain joins TRBV29-1 and TRBJ1-1, with D perhaps TRBD1 (5 bases). Trimming left V 4 bases short and J 11 bases short, with 17 bases between. From germline, CDR1 is SQVTM and CDR2 ANQGSEA. The CDR3 is 12 residues long. The DNA of the CDR3 is TGCAGCGTTGTAGAGGGGATGGGGGGGGCTTTCTTT. This encodes CSVVEGMGGAFF.

This clone turned up a few times. This chain connects TRBV19 to TRBJ1-5; unclear D gene. CDR1 and CDR2 from the germline V gene are LNHDA and SQIVND (reference sequence). V was pared by 10 bases and J by 0 bases, with 16 bases between. CDR3 length: 15 amino acids. The CDR3 nucleotides read TGTGCCACCCGACATGCAGTTTATAGCAATCAGCCCCAGCATTTT. It yields the protein CATRHAVYSNQPQHF.

V and J are TRBV7-9 and TRBJ1-1, with a weak D call TRBD1 (5 bases). Deletions cut 3 bases from V and 8 bases from J, with 10 bases between. This CDR3 is 12 amino acids long. Per the germline V gene, CDR1 is SEHNR and CDR2 is FQNEAQ (reference sequence). The CDR3 nucleotides are TGTGCCAGCAGCTTTTCAGGGCTAGAAGCTTTCTTT. Translation gives CASSFSGLEAFF.

The gene calls are TRBV6-1 and TRBJ1-1; TRBD1 matches 8 bases. The CDR3 sequence is 13 residues long. V shed 8 bases and J 1 base; nucleotides not matched to a gene: 3. Germline lookup yields CDR1 MNHNS and CDR2 SASEGT. The CDR3 region is CASGDRRNTEAFF. The CDR3, as DNA: TGTGCCAGCGGGGACAGGAGGAACACTGAAGCTTTCTTT.

This chain joins TRBV7-8 and TRBJ1-3; possibly TRBD1 for D (5 bases). The CDR3 is made up of 15 amino acids. V was trimmed by 3 bases and J by 6 bases, leaving 15 bases between them. CDR1 and CDR2 (germline): SGHVS, FQNEAQ. CDR3 DNA sequence: TGTGCCAGCAGCTTCGGGGCAGGCCCCCCAAACACCATATATTTT. This gives the protein CASSFGAGPPNTIYF.